Listed here are 20 T cell receptor beta chains from one sample, sequenced in a study of T cell repertoires in cytomegalovirus infection. TCRdb independently ran MiXCR on the reads; one entry per CDR3 protein. The sample consists of 550,000 to 850,000 distinct CDR3 sequences, around a third of them appearing once. These TCRs are of unknown antigen specificity. The input for sequencing was cultured PBMCs, taken from culture after CMV antigen stimulation. Source of these receptors: a human donor in good health (CMV status not recorded). Some clones in this sample may be carry-over from other donors' samples.

The rearrangement links TRBV5-1 to TRBJ1-6, with 9 bases that match TRBD1. CDR3 length: 15 amino acids. The J segment lost 8 bases and the V segment lost 3 bases, leaving 6 bases of the junction unmatched. Germline CDR1 SGHRS, CDR2 YFSETQ. The CDR3 nucleotides read TGCGCCAGCAGCTCGAGACAGGGGGTGGATTCACCCCTCCACTTT. Residues: CASSSRQGVDSPLHF.

This clonotype was seen a few times. The V call is TRBV12-3 or TRBV12-4, the J call TRBJ2-3, with D tentatively TRBD1 (5 bases). Trimming shortened V by 2 bases and J by 1 base, and 10 bases separated the two germline ends. This CDR3 region has 15 residues. CDR3 coding DNA: TGTGCCAGCAGTTTAATGACAGATCGCACAGATACGCAGTATTTT. Translating gives CASSLMTDRTDTQYF.

Only a few counts were recorded for this clonotype. The chain employs TRBV7-8 and TRBJ2-7, with D perhaps assigned TRBD1 or TRBD2 (5 bases each). The germline gives CDR1 SGHVS, CDR2 FQNEAQ. V was trimmed by 2 bases and J by 1 base, leaving 18 bases between them. This CDR3 contains 17 residues. As DNA, the CDR3 is TGTGCCAGCAGCTTAAAGGTCGGGACCCTTTGGTCCTACGAGCAGTACTTC. It translates to CASSLKVGTLWSYEQYF.

This clonotype was observed at least ten times. DNA for the CDR3: TGTGCCAGCAGCTTTCCTAGCGGGAGTGGTGGTACGCAGTATTTT. Protein: CASSFPSGSGGTQYF. The gene calls are TRBV7-2 and TRBJ2-3, with TRBD2 identical over 10 bases. The germline V gene has CDR1 SGHTA and CDR2 FQGNSA. The CDR3 is made up of 15 amino acids. The trim removed 3 bases at V and 8 bases at J, leaving 8 bases unmatched.

This rearrangement joins TRBV20-1 to TRBJ2-1; 8 bases line up with TRBD2. The V and J ends lost 6 bases and 5 bases, in that order; junction bases with no gene match: 15. The CDR3 is made up of 16 amino acids. CDR1 and CDR2 (germline): DFQATT, SNEGSKA (reference sequence). CDR3 DNA sequence: TGCAGTGCCCCCAAACTCCCGGGACTAGAGGACAATGAGCAGTTCTTC. Protein: CSAPKLPGLEDNEQFF.

The chain carries TRBV4-1 and TRBJ2-3, with 10 positions matching TRBD1. The CDR3 spans 16 residues. V lost 1 base and J lost 3; bases outside the gene matches: 4. Germline V gene sequence: CDR1 MGHRA, CDR2 YSYEKL. The CDR3 protein is CASSQVEDRGTDTQYF. The DNA of the CDR3 is TGCGCCAGCAGCCAAGTTGAGGACAGGGGGACAGATACGCAGTATTTT.

This clonotype was picked up many times. J is TRBJ2-7 and V is TRBV7-2; 9 positions agree with TRBD1. V lost 8 bases and J lost 5; bases outside the gene matches: 10. This CDR3 has 14 amino acids. Germline loops: CDR1 SGHTA, CDR2 FQGNSA. The CDR3: CASVKDRGYHEQYF. Written as DNA, the CDR3 is TGTGCCAGCGTAAAAGACAGGGGGTACCACGAGCAGTACTTC. Complete variable domain (other parts from reference TRBV7-2 and TRBJ2-7): GAGVSQSPSNKVTEKGKDVELRCDPISGHTALYWYRQSLGQGLEFLIYFQGNSAPDKSGLPSDRFSAERTGGSVSTLTIQRTQQEDSAVYLCASVKDRGYHEQYFGPGTRLTVT.

The chain links TRBV2 to TRBJ1-5, with D possibly matching TRBD1 (5 bases). Looked up from germline, CDR1 is SNHLY and CDR2 is FYNNEI. The CDR3 covers 16 residues. Trimming took off 3 bases at V and 3 bases at J, with 15 bases between the two ends. As DNA, the CDR3 is TGTGCCAGCAGTGAGGGACGAGTAGGGATCAATCAGCCCCAGCATTTT. The encoded protein is CASSEGRVGINQPQHF.

The chain is built from TRBV7-6 and TRBJ2-3; 11 nucleotides line up with TRBD2. The CDR3 has 14 residues. Trimming took 6 bases from V and 6 from J; bases not matched to a gene: 5. Germline CDR1 reads SGHVS; CDR2 reads FNYEAQ. The CDR3 sequence: CASSIAGGEDTQYF. CDR3 nucleotide sequence: TGTGCCAGCAGTATAGCGGGGGGGGAGGATACGCAGTATTTT.

V and J are TRBV20-1 and TRBJ2-2, with D tentatively TRBD2 (6 bases). CDR3 length: 17 amino acids. Germline V gene data show CDR1 as DFQATT and CDR2 as SNEGSKA (reference sequence). The V and J ends lost 0 bases and 2 bases respectively, with 16 bases between them. This chain's CDR3 is CSARDLTTTSNTGELFF. The CDR3 DNA reads as TGCAGTGCTAGAGATCTCACTACTACTAGCAACACCGGGGAGCTGTTTTTT.

The gene calls are TRBV7-9 and TRBJ1-2; 8 nucleotides align to TRBD1. Germline CDR1 reads SEHNR; CDR2 reads FQNEAQ (reference sequence). This CDR3 is 13 amino acids long. V was clipped by 0 bases and J by 6 bases; unmatched bases: 0. The CDR3 coding sequence is TGTGCCAGCAGCTTAGCGACAGGGGATGGCTACACCTTC. It yields the protein CASSLATGDGYTF.

This clonotype was detected ten times or more. For the CDR3, the DNA is TGTGCCAGCAGGGGGCGAGGAGAGACCCAGTACTTC. It translates to CASRGRGETQYF. V and J are TRBV7-2 and TRBJ2-5; possibly TRBD1 for D (5 bases). The CDR3 has 12 residues. The ends were cut back, 6 bases at V and 4 bases at J, with 9 bases in the middle. CDR1 SGHTA and CDR2 FQGNSA come from the germline V gene.

The sample holds a few counts of this clonotype. The rearrangement links TRBV11-2 to TRBJ2-7; D is ambiguous. Per germline, CDR1 SGHAT and CDR2 FQNNGV. V lost 7 bases to trimming and J lost 2 bases, with 18 bases between them. The CDR3 extends over 15 amino acids. CDR3 protein: CASNFASGTAYEQYF. Written as DNA, the CDR3 is TGTGCCAGCAATTTCGCCTCAGGAACAGCCTACGAGCAGTACTTC. Variable domain in full (rest from reference TRBV11-2 and TRBJ2-7): EAGVAQSPRYKIIEKRQSVAFWCNPISGHATLYWYQQILGQGPKLLIQFQNNGVVDDSQLPKDRFSAERLKGVDSTLKIQPAKLEDSAVYLCASNFASGTAYEQYFGPGTRLTVT.

V and J are TRBV28 and TRBJ2-7, with D maybe TRBD2 (6 bases). This CDR3 has 15 amino acids. Trimming took off 0 bases at V and 0 bases at J, with 9 bases between the two ends. CDR1 is MDHEN and CDR2 is SYDVKM in the germline V gene. The DNA of the CDR3 is TGTGCCAGCAGTTTATGGCGGGGACTCTCCTACGAGCAGTACTTC. This gives the protein CASSLWRGLSYEQYF.

The chain combines TRBV4-3 with TRBJ2-7, with 9 nucleotides matching TRBD2. Germline V gene lookup returns CDR1 LGHNA and CDR2 YSLEER. V was clipped by 6 bases and J by 7 bases; unmatched bases: 16. This CDR3 spans 16 amino acids. CDR3: CASSPPGVAGAWEQYF. CDR3 DNA: TGCGCCAGCAGTCCCCCAGGGGTAGCGGGAGCATGGGAGCAGTACTTC.

The chain has TRBV6-2 or TRBV6-3 and TRBJ2-5, with a weak D call TRBD2 (6 bases). There are 14 residues in the CDR3. CDR1 is MNHEY and CDR2 is SVGEGT in the germline V gene. The V gene lost 4 bases and the J gene lost 2 bases, with 11 bases spanning the gap. The CDR3 DNA sequence: TGTGCCAGCAGTTCCCGGCTAGCGCAAGAGACCCAGTACTTC. Translated: CASSSRLAQETQYF.

The table lists this clonotype with a few counts. The chain has TRBV5-4 and TRBJ1-3; D uncertain. Trimming pared 0 bases from V and 4 bases from J, leaving 17 bases between. The CDR3 covers 17 residues. Germline V gene lookup returns CDR1 SGHNT and CDR2 YYREEE (reference sequence). Written as DNA, the CDR3 is TGTGCCAGCAGCTTGGCCCTTGAAGCCGGTCCGGGAAACACCATATATTTT. Its translation is CASSLALEAGPGNTIYF.

J is TRBJ2-3 and V is TRBV6-2 or TRBV6-3, with D perhaps assigned TRBD1 or TRBD2 (6 bases each). The ends were cut back, 7 bases at V and 4 bases at J, with 18 bases in the middle. Germline CDR1 is MNHEY and CDR2 is SVGEGT. This CDR3 is built from 15 residues. The DNA for the CDR3 is TGTGCCAGCACGGAGGGGGGAGCAGGAGCAGATACGCAGTATTTT. It specifies CASTEGGAGADTQYF.

The chain joins TRBV9 to TRBJ2-6, with 8 bases matching TRBD2. Germline-derived CDR1 and CDR2 are SGDLS and YYNGEE. The CDR3 covers 17 residues. Losses at the gene ends were 0 bases for V and 1 base for J; bases not matched to a gene: 3. CDR3: CASSVAGGGSGANVLTF. Here the CDR3 DNA reads TGTGCCAGCAGCGTAGCTGGCGGGGGGTCTGGGGCCAACGTCCTGACTTTC. The entire variable domain, with the rest obtained from reference TRBV9 and TRBJ2-6, is as follows: DSGVTQTPKHLITATGQRVTLRCSPRSGDLSVYWYQQSLDQGLQFLIQYYNGEERAKGNILERFSAQQFPDLHSELNLSSLELGDSALYFCASSVAGGGSGANVLTFGAGSRLTVL.

The chain has TRBV7-9 and TRBJ2-2, with 13 bases fitting TRBD2. Per the germline V gene, CDR1 is SEHNR and CDR2 is FQNEAQ (reference sequence). V lost 1 base, J lost 5 bases, and 10 bases stayed unmatched. This CDR3 spans 19 amino acids. CDR3 sequence reads: CASSLVGLAGASRTGELFF. DNA for the CDR3: TGTGCCAGCAGCTTAGTCGGACTAGCGGGAGCCTCGAGAACCGGGGAGCTGTTTTTT.